This T cell receptor beta chain was identified during a study of technical replicates of blood from several donors listed by TCRdb under 2017. As to this clone: Which antigen it targets is not known. Base qualities are not at hand, and no much larger clone is one base apart.

Preparation of the library involved the immunoSEQ multiplex PCR assay. In TCRdb, the immuneACCESS table is reduced to in-frame sequences with V and J assigned. These tables do not hold every clone; where another copy was compared, an unresolved V gene accounts for under half, and the others remain unexplained. The sample table shows 80,000 to 100,000 clones, and roughly 96% are seen once. The ten biggest clones cover around 0.21% of the sample. The CDR3 contains 12 residues, cysteine and phenylalanine counted. Only the CDR3 portion is preserved as DNA: 36 bases, with reading frame beginning at the first base. For this chain, trimming is 2 bases at the V end and 8 bases at the J end, and the number of junction bases without a gene match is 0. The germline V gene yields MNHEY for CDR1 and SVGAGI for CDR2.

The sequence is built from TRBV6-5 and TRBJ1-2, with TRBD1 matching 9 junction bases. This TCR was recovered from a human donor in good health. The sample comprised T cells isolated from PBMCs. The DNA is as follows: TGTGCCAGCAGTTACACAGGGGGCGGCTACACCTTC. Translated, this gives CASSYTGGGYTF.